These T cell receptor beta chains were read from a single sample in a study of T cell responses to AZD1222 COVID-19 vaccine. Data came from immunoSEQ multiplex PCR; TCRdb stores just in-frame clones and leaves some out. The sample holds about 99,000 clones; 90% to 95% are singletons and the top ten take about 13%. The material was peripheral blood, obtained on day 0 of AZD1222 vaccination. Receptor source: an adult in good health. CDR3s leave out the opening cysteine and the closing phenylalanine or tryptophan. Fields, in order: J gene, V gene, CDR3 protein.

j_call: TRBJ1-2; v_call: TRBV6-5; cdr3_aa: ASTLTGGRYGYT
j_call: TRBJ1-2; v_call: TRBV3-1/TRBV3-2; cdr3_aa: ASSQDAGTANYGYT
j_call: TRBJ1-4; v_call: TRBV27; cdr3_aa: ASSFGAGRLGEKLF
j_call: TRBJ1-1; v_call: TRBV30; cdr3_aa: AWSARGEAF
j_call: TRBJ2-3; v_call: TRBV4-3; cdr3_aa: ASSQDTGYTQY
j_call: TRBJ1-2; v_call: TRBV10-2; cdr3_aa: ASSLPGQGNYGYT
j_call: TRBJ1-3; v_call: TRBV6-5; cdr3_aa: ASRAGSGNTIY
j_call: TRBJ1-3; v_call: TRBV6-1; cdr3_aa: ASSEALVGAGNTIY
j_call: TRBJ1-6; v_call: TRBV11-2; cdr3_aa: ASTPSPGKNSPLH
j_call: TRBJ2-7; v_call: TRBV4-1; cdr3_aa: ASSQDLAGPTYEQY
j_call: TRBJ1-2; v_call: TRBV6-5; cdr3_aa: ASILQGAGYGYT
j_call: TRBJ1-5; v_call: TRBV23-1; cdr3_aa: ASRSGQGFNQPQH
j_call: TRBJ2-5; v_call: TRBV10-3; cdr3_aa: AIPLPGLAGQETQY
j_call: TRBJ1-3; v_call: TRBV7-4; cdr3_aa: ASSLSGPYGTASGNTIY
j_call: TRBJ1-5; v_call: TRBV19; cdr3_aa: ASSISGESNQPQH
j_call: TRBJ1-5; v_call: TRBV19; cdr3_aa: ASSSQGDQPQH
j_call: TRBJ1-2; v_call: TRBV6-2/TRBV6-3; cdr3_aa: ASSYSSGYSNYGYT
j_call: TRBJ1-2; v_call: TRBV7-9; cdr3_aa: ASSSRGGGYT
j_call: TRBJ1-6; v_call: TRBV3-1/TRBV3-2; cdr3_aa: ASSQGTFETLNSPLH
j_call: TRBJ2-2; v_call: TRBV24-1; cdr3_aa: ATRMGTGNTGELF
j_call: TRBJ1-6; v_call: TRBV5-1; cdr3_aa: ASSFNPTVGNSPLH
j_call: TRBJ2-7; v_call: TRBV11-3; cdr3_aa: ASSRQGQGPYEQY
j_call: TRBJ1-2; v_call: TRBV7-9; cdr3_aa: ASSLVSRVTNYGYT
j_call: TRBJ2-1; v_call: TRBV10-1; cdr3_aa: ASSELGVEQF
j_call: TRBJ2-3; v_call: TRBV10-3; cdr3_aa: ATPTLPGTDTQY
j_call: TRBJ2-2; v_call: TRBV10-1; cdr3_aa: ASSESKRTGTGELF
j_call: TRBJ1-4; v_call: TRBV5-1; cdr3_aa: ASSFVTGQYNEKLF
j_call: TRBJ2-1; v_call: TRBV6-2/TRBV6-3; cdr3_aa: ASSHTRERDVDEQF
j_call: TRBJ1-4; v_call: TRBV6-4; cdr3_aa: ASRATGTATNEKLF
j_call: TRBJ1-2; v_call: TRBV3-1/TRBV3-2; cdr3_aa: ASSPWTGLSYGYT
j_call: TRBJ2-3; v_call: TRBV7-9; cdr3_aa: ASSLWTGGTSTDTQY
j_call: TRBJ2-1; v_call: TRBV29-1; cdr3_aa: SVETGTNEQF
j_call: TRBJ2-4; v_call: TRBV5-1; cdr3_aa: ASSFFRTVPSPVLAKNIQY
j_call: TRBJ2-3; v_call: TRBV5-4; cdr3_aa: ASSLRGSDTQY
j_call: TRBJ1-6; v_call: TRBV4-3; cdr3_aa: ASSHSRTDNSPLH
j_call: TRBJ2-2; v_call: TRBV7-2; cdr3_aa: ASSHSVVKMQTGELF
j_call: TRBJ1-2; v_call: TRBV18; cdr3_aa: ASSPYAPFDSLVAGYT
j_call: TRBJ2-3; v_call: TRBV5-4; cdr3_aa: ASSRQGNTDTQY
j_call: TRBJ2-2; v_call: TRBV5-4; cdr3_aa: ASTPGSATGELF
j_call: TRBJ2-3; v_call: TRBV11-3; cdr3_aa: ASSFSGNTQY
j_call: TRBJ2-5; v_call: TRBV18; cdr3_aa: ASSPTLGGETQY
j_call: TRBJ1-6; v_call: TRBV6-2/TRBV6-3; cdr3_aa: ASSYLRESPLH
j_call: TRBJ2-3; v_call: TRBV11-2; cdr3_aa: ASSLLATDTQY
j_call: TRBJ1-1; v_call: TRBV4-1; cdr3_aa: ASRRTGQGDTEAF
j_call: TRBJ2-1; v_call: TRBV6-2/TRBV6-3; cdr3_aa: ASSYMDNEQF
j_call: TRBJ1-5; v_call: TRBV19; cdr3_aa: ASSSRNSNQPQH
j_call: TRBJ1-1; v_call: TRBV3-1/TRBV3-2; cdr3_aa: ASSQEASKGTEAF
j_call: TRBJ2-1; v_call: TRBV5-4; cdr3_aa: ASSLEEGAEQF